The present T cell receptor (beta chain) was sequenced within a study of spatial heterogeneity in lung cancer. Sample time point: sample taken at primary tumor resection. Unsorted whole RNA from tumor, nontumor lung or frozen PBMC underwent sequencing. The cohort: approximately 74 early-stage, untreated non-small cell lung cancer patients. In this sample, this clonotype turned up many times. Each TCR cDNA molecule bore a unique molecular identifier. One entry per CDR3 protein results from TCRdb running MiXCR on the 5' RACE reads. This table has about 6,100 distinct CDR3 sequences, around 13% appearing once. The TCR was taken from a male donor with early-stage non-small cell lung cancer. The starting material was normal lung tissue next to the tumor, obtained at surgery.

CDR3 amino acids: CASSEELEQFF. In DNA, the CDR3 is TGTGCCAGCAGTGAAGAGCTAGAGCAGTTCTTC. The V gene is TRBV2, the J gene TRBJ2-1, with no clear D. Per the germline V gene, CDR1 is SNHLY and CDR2 is FYNNEI. The CDR3 covers 11 residues. Trimming removed 1 base at V and 10 bases at J, with 5 bases between.